This T cell receptor (beta chain) was identified in a study of CD8 T cells in ankylosing spondylitis. The study, taken as a whole, reports: Some of the motif variants had earlier been found in reactive arthritis patients' fluid and blood. The study identified a TCR beta motif of several highly homologous variants that appeared characteristic of ankylosing spondylitis blood.

CDR1 and CDR2 from the germline V gene are SGHVS and FNYEAQ. Deletions cut 5 bases from V and 0 bases from J, with 11 bases between. CDR3 length: 15 residues. This clonotype turned up a few times. The antigen is undetermined. TCRdb re-derived calls from the 5' RACE reads in MiXCR, one entry per CDR3 protein. The sample has roughly 370,000 distinct CDR3 sequences; about a fifth are singletons. J is TRBJ1-3 and V is TRBV7-6, with a weak D call TRBD1 (6 bases). The receptor was derived from a male donor with ankylosing spondylitis. Sequencing was done on a sample of blood, either unsorted or a sorted T cell fraction (not recorded which). CDR3 amino acids: CASSLGGNSGNTIYF. CDR3 nucleotides: TGTGCCAGCAGCCTAGGGGGGAACTCTGGAAACACCATATATTTT.